The rows below give T cell receptor beta chains drawn from one sample of a study of T cell changes during pregnancy in multiple sclerosis. The repertoire was sequenced with immunoSEQ multiplex PCR; TCRdb's copy has only in-frame clones and lacks some. There are 35,000 to 40,000 clones in the sample; about 94% occur only once, and around 0.42% lies in the top ten. Source: CD4+ T cells from peripheral blood mononuclear cells, taken in the second trimester of pregnancy. These TCRs come from a female donor with multiple sclerosis, enrolled in a pregnancy study. The CDR3 runs from the conserved cysteine through the conserved F or W. A D gene is named only where the DNA matches it firmly. The listing skips clone size in some rows; elsewhere it reads once, few, many or a size class.

D gene,J gene,V gene,clone size,CDR3 protein,CDR3 DNA
.,TRBJ2-3,TRBV2,.,CASSPSRADTQYF,TGTGCCAGCAGCCCTTCCAGGGCAGATACGCAGTATTTT
.,TRBJ1-1,TRBV10-3,.,CAIGGAVNTEAFF,TGTGCCATCGGAGGGGCGGTGAACACTGAAGCTTTCTTT
.,TRBJ2-7,TRBV7-9,.,CASSLRTGSDEQYF,TGTGCCAGCAGCTTACGAACAGGGTCGGACGAGCAGTACTTC
.,TRBJ1-4,TRBV9,.,CASSAHLDRNEKLFF,TGTGCCAGCAGCGCACACCTCGACAGAAATGAAAAACTGTTTTTT
.,TRBJ2-6,TRBV7-3,.,CASSLRGSSSPSGANVLTF,TGTGCCAGCAGCCTCCGGGGAAGCTCCAGTCCTTCTGGGGCCAACGTCCTGACTTTC
.,TRBJ2-3,TRBV30,.,CAWSVLDTQYF,TGTGCCTGGAGTGTACTAGATACGCAGTATTTT
TRBD1,TRBJ2-7,TRBV18,.,CASSATWDSTYEQYF,TGTGCCAGCTCAGCCACCTGGGACAGCACCTACGAGCAGTACTTC
.,TRBJ1-1,TRBV6-1,.,CAYSRVWNTEAFF,TGTGCCTACTCCAGGGTGTGGAACACTGAAGCTTTCTTT
TRBD2,TRBJ2-2,TRBV5-1,.,CASSVEGLAGGRTGELFF,TGCGCCAGCAGCGTGGAAGGACTAGCGGGGGGGCGCACCGGGGAGCTGTTTTTT
TRBD2,TRBJ2-7,TRBV10-1,once,CASSDPEVAGSYEQYF,TGCGCCAGCAGTGACCCGGAGGTAGCGGGATCCTACGAGCAGTACTTC
TRBD1,TRBJ2-5,TRBV7-7,.,CASSFGSGTGGETQYF,TGTGCCAGCAGCTTTGGGTCGGGGACAGGGGGAGAGACCCAGTACTTC
.,TRBJ2-3,TRBV7-3,.,CASSLFAGATDTQYF,TGTGCCAGCAGCTTATTCGCGGGCGCCACAGATACGCAGTATTTT
TRBD1,TRBJ1-1,TRBV7-3,.,CASSLTPGQGEAFF,TGTGCCAGCAGCTTAACTCCGGGACAGGGGGAGGCTTTCTTT
.,TRBJ1-1,TRBV5-1,.,CASSATGSNTEAFF,TGCGCCAGCAGCGCCACAGGGTCGAACACTGAAGCTTTCTTT
.,TRBJ1-5,TRBV27,.,CASSGHGVTVQPQHF,TGTGCCAGCAGTGGCCACGGGGTAACCGTTCAGCCCCAGCATTTT
.,TRBJ2-1,TRBV19,.,CASTESPGATYNEQFF,TGTGCCAGTACCGAAAGTCCCGGAGCGACCTACAATGAGCAGTTCTTC
.,TRBJ2-7,TRBV4-2,.,CASSLRRGYEQYF,TGTGCCAGCAGCCTACGACGGGGTTACGAGCAGTACTTC
.,TRBJ2-7,TRBV12-1,few,CASSFGPSRNEQYF,TGTGCCAGCAGCTTTGGTCCTAGCAGGAACGAGCAGTACTTC
TRBD1,TRBJ2-1,TRBV6-5,.,CASSYSGTGSNEQFF,TGTGCCAGCAGTTACTCTGGGACAGGGTCAAATGAGCAGTTCTTC
.,TRBJ1-1,TRBV6-1,.,CASSAKQYTEAFF,TGTGCCAGCAGTGCCAAACAGTACACTGAAGCTTTCTTT
.,TRBJ2-1,TRBV7-7,.,CASSLGQNNEQFF,TGTGCCAGCAGCTTAGGTCAGAACAATGAGCAGTTCTTC
TRBD1,TRBJ1-5,TRBV5-5,.,CASSPTGSNQPQHF,TGTGCCAGCAGCCCGACAGGGAGCAATCAGCCCCAGCATTTT
.,TRBJ1-1,TRBV19,.,CASSHQGNTEAFF,TGTGCCAGTAGTCATCAGGGGAACACTGAAGCTTTCTTT
TRBD1,TRBJ1-1,TRBV29-1,.,CSVAGQGATEAFF,TGCAGCGTCGCTGGACAGGGGGCGACTGAAGCTTTCTTT
.,TRBJ2-7,TRBV10-3,.,CAISEYYEQYF,TGTGCCATCAGTGAATATTACGAGCAGTACTTC
TRBD2,TRBJ2-7,TRBV27,once,CASSFGTSGRYEQYF,TGTGCCAGCAGTTTCGGGACTAGCGGGAGATACGAGCAGTACTTC
TRBD2,TRBJ2-3,TRBV6-4,once,CASSASGTSTDTQYF,TGTGCCAGCAGTGCTAGCGGGACTAGCACAGATACGCAGTATTTT
TRBD1,TRBJ1-3,TRBV7-2,once,CASSLRGLGGNTIYF,TGTGCCAGCAGCCTCAGGGGGCTGGGGGGAAACACCATATATTTT
TRBD2,TRBJ2-5,TRBV28,.,CASSLPLGLAGFETQYF,TGTGCCAGCAGTTTGCCCCTTGGACTAGCGGGATTCGAGACCCAGTACTTC
.,TRBJ2-1,TRBV19,.,CASSIRGERQFF,TGTGCCAGTAGTATCAGGGGCGAAAGGCAGTTCTTC
.,TRBJ2-5,TRBV7-6,.,CASSQVGGAETQYF,TGTGCCAGCAGCCAAGTAGGGGGAGCAGAGACCCAGTACTTC
TRBD1,TRBJ2-1,TRBV5-1,.,CASSLGTGGYNEQFF,TGCGCCAGCAGCCTCGGGACAGGGGGCTACAATGAGCAGTTCTTC
.,TRBJ2-7,TRBV15,.,CATSILGESAYEQYF,TGTGCCACCAGCATACTCGGGGAATCTGCCTACGAGCAGTACTTC
TRBD2,TRBJ2-1,TRBV4-2,.,CASSRLQGLGLAGPSSYNEQFF,TGTGCCAGCAGCCGTCTCCAGGGTCTGGGACTAGCGGGACCTAGCTCCTACAATGAGCAGTTCTTC
TRBD1,TRBJ2-7,TRBV4-1,.,CASSQLQGQGFYEQYF,TGCGCCAGCAGCCAACTCCAAGGACAGGGGTTCTACGAGCAGTACTTC
.,TRBJ1-2,TRBV4-3,.,CASSQVTPGTTYGYTF,TGCGCCAGCAGCCAAGTTACCCCAGGGACAACCTATGGCTACACCTTC
TRBD2,TRBJ2-5,TRBV4-1,.,CASSQDAASGGALPTQETQYF,TGCGCCAGCAGCCAAGATGCGGCCAGCGGGGGGGCCCTACCAACCCAAGAGACCCAGTACTTC
.,TRBJ1-1,TRBV6-6,.,CASSYPSTGTEAFF,TGTGCCAGCAGTTACCCCTCGACAGGCACTGAAGCTTTCTTT
.,TRBJ2-3,TRBV5-1,.,CASSLSGSMDTQYF,TGCGCCAGCAGCTTGTCGGGTAGTATGGATACGCAGTATTTT
TRBD1,TRBJ1-2,TRBV5-4,.,CASSLARTGVGGYTF,TGTGCCAGCAGCTTGGCTAGGACAGGGGTCGGTGGCTACACCTTC
.,TRBJ2-3,TRBV20-1,few,CSAADSLTQYF,TGCAGTGCCGCCGACAGCTTGACGCAGTATTTT
.,TRBJ2-3,TRBV18,.,CASSPSTGLTDTQYF,TGTGCCAGCTCACCTTCTACAGGGCTCACAGATACGCAGTATTTT
TRBD1,TRBJ2-7,TRBV6-5,.,CASSYRQGSSHEQYF,TGTGCCAGCAGTTACCGACAGGGTAGTTCCCACGAGCAGTACTTC
TRBD1,TRBJ1-2,TRBV4-3,.,CASSQDLGGDYGYTF,TGCGCCAGCAGCCAAGATCTAGGGGGCGACTATGGCTACACCTTC
TRBD2,TRBJ2-3,TRBV28,.,CASSSVAGITDTQYF,TGTGCCAGCAGTTCAGTAGCGGGAATCACAGATACGCAGTATTTT
.,TRBJ1-2,TRBV29-1,.,CSVEGQGYGYTF,TGCAGCGTTGAAGGTCAGGGCTATGGCTACACCTTC
TRBD1,TRBJ2-3,TRBV7-2,.,CASSLGQGITDTQYF,TGTGCCAGCAGCCTGGGACAGGGGATAACAGATACGCAGTATTTT
.,TRBJ2-3,TRBV9,once,CASSVGRAVFTDTQYF,TGTGCCAGCAGCGTGGGGCGCGCGGTATTCACAGATACGCAGTATTTT
.,TRBJ2-1,TRBV19,.,CASSISGGVSNEQFF,TGTGCCAGTAGTATAAGTGGCGGGGTTTCCAATGAGCAGTTCTTC
TRBD1,TRBJ2-1,TRBV18,.,CASSPRTGGPLSSYNEQFF,TGTGCCAGCTCACCCCGGACAGGGGGGCCCCTGAGCTCCTACAATGAGCAGTTCTTC
.,TRBJ2-3,TRBV28,once,CASSLTPSLEPSTDTQYF,TGTGCCAGCAGTCTAACCCCCTCGTTGGAGCCTAGCACAGATACGCAGTATTTT
.,TRBJ1-2,TRBV11-2,.,CASSLDPGGTVGYTF,TGTGCCAGCAGCTTAGACCCTGGGGGCACGGTCGGCTACACCTTC
TRBD2,TRBJ2-7,TRBV7-2,.,CASSSRLAPYEQYF,TGTGCCAGCAGCTCCAGACTAGCGCCCTACGAGCAGTACTTC
.,TRBJ2-2,TRBV7-3,.,CASSSGRGKGTGELFF,TGTGCCAGCAGCTCCGGACGCGGGAAGGGCACCGGGGAGCTGTTTTTT
TRBD2,TRBJ2-1,TRBV6-5,.,CASSYAGLATYNEQFF,TGTGCCAGCAGTTACGCAGGACTAGCGACTTACAATGAGCAGTTCTTC
.,TRBJ1-6,TRBV11-2,.,CASSLQAHSPLHF,TGTGCCAGCAGCTTACAGGCCCATTCACCCCTCCACTTT
.,TRBJ1-1,TRBV13,.,CASSLFLEAFF,TGTGCCAGCAGCTTATTTCTGGAAGCTTTCTTT
TRBD2,TRBJ2-7,TRBV10-3,.,CATRTSGRVAGPKQYF,TGTGCCACCAGGACTAGCGGGAGGGTTGCTGGGCCCAAGCAGTACTTC
TRBD2,TRBJ2-7,TRBV7-6,.,CASSWGGLANTPYEQYF,TGTGCCAGCAGCTGGGGGGGACTAGCGAACACCCCCTACGAGCAGTACTTC